The 23 T cell receptor beta chains below come from one sample, sequenced in a study of T cell responses to AZD1222 COVID-19 vaccine. The data were produced by immunoSEQ multiplex PCR, yet TCRdb's version contains in-frame clones alone and is incomplete. The sample contains 250,000 to 300,000 clones, 90% to 95% of which appear only once. The sequenced sample was peripheral blood, obtained 28 days after the second AZD1222 dose. All receptors come from an adult who received the AZD1222 COVID-19 vaccine.

The rearrangement joins TRBV28 to TRBJ1-3; D is ambiguous. This CDR3 has 11 amino acids. With 8 bases removed from V and 9 bases from J, the gap between germline ends came to 11 bases. Germline CDR1 and CDR2: MDHEN and SYDVKM. The CDR3 coding sequence is TGTGCCAGCGGCTCACAGAGCACCATATATTTT. Protein: CASGSQSTIYF.

The CDR3 loop is CASSVGRGSRGYGYTF. The CDR3 bases are TGTGCCAGCTCCGTGGGAAGGGGGTCTCGCGGCTATGGCTACACCTTC. The gene calls are TRBV18 and TRBJ1-2; a possible D gene is TRBD1 (6 bases). V shed 6 bases and J shed 4 bases, with 21 bases lying between them. CDR1 and CDR2 (germline): KGHSH, LQKENI. This CDR3 region has 16 residues.

The V and J genes are TRBV30 and TRBJ1-1; no firm D call. The CDR3 has 12 residues. The germline V and J ends were trimmed by 4 bases and 8 bases, with 14 bases remaining between them. CDR1 GTSNPN and CDR2 SVGIG come from the germline V gene (reference sequence). This CDR3 reads CAWNPGIVEAFF. The CDR3 DNA reads as TGTGCCTGGAACCCCGGAATAGTAGAAGCTTTCTTT.

V usage is TRBV5-1 and J usage is TRBJ2-5, with a tentative D call TRBD1 (5 bases). The germline V gene has CDR1 SGHRS and CDR2 YFSETQ. V dropped 0 bases and J dropped 3 bases, with 6 bases sitting between them. CDR3 size: 13 residues. The chain's CDR3 is CASSLEGKETQYF. As DNA, the CDR3 is TGCGCCAGCAGCTTGGAGGGGAAAGAGACCCAGTACTTC.

J is TRBJ1-1 and V is TRBV7-9; D call uncertain. The CDR3 covers 12 residues. The germline V and J ends were trimmed by 6 bases and 10 bases, with 15 bases remaining between them. The germline CDR1 and CDR2 sequences are SEHNR and FQNEAQ (reference sequence). The CDR3 nucleotides read TGTGCCAGCAGTTTACCGGGTCTCGGAGCTTTCTTT. Amino acids: CASSLPGLGAFF.

The chain links TRBV5-1 to TRBJ1-1; D possibly corresponds to TRBD1 (5 bases). Trimming pared 1 base from V and 5 bases from J, leaving 15 bases between. The CDR3 contains 15 residues. The germline V gene has CDR1 SGHRS and CDR2 YFSETQ. The CDR3, as DNA: TGCGCCAGCAGCTTGAGCTGGGGGAGCGGAACTGAAGCTTTCTTT. Translating gives CASSLSWGSGTEAFF.

The chain links TRBV3-1 (or the pseudogene TRBV3-2) to TRBJ2-7; 9 bases agree with TRBD1. Germline V lookup: CDR1 LGHDT, CDR2 YNNKEL (reference sequence). V was pared by 2 bases and J by 1 base, with 6 bases of the junction left unmatched. The CDR3 is 16 amino acids. As DNA, the CDR3 is TGTGCCAGCAGCCAACCCCGGACAGGGGTATCCTACGAGCAGTACTTC. Encoded protein: CASSQPRTGVSYEQYF.

The chain couples TRBV18 to TRBJ2-1, with D possibly matching TRBD1 (7 bases). Trimming shortened V by 3 bases and J by 7 bases, and 16 bases separated the two germline ends. CDR1 and CDR2 from the germline V gene are KGHSH and LQKENI. The CDR3 loop spans 15 amino acids. The CDR3 DNA follows: TGTGCCAGCTCACCTCAGGGGGGTAGTTTGAATGAGCAGTTCTTC. This encodes CASSPQGGSLNEQFF.

The rearrangement links TRBV4-2 to TRBJ2-7; D is possibly TRBD1 (6 bases). Trimming removed 4 bases at V and 2 bases at J, with 15 bases between. The germline V gene encodes CDR1 LGHNA and CDR2 YNFKEQ. There are 15 residues in the CDR3. DNA for the CDR3: TGTGCCAGCAGCCCCGGACAGAGTCCCACCTACGAGCAGTACTTC. Encoded protein: CASSPGQSPTYEQYF.

The chain joins TRBV7-2 to TRBJ1-6, with 7 bases lining up with TRBD1. This CDR3 is 18 amino acids long. Unmatched junction bases numbered 19, after V lost 5 bases and J lost 9 bases. Germline loops: CDR1 SGHTA, CDR2 FQGNSA. The CDR3 DNA is TGTGCCAGCAGCCACCAGGGGGTTTATCGGGACCCTACTTCACCCCTCCACTTT. It translates to CASSHQGVYRDPTSPLHF.

J is TRBJ2-7 and V is TRBV2, with TRBD2 matching over 7 bases. CDR3 length: 13 residues. Germline trimming cut 6 bases from V and 3 bases from J; bases unmatched to any gene: 5. Germline V gene data show CDR1 as SNHLY and CDR2 as FYNNEI. This CDR3 reads CASRRGLLYEQYF. The DNA of the CDR3 is TGTGCCAGCAGGCGGGGGTTACTCTACGAGCAGTACTTC.

This clone occurred once. J is TRBJ1-6 and V is TRBV10-3; D is unclear. CDR1 and CDR2 (germline): ENHRY, SYGVKD. Trimming shortened V by 0 bases and J by 7 bases, and 13 bases separated the two germline ends. The CDR3 spans 16 residues. CDR3: CAISESGGGSNSPLHF. The CDR3 DNA reads TGTGCCATCAGTGAGTCAGGCGGCGGGAGCAATTCACCCCTCCACTTT.

This sequence joins TRBV30 and TRBJ2-7; 8 bases line up with TRBD2. Germline CDR1 GTSNPN, CDR2 SVGIG (reference sequence). J gave up 7 bases and V 5 bases, and 10 bases lay outside the gene matches. The CDR3 spans 13 residues. This CDR3 reads CAWQKILAGEQYF. In DNA form, the CDR3 reads TGTGCCTGGCAGAAAATTTTAGCGGGAGAGCAGTACTTC.

The chain carries TRBV9 and TRBJ1-2; D is ambiguous. The germline V gene encodes CDR1 SGDLS and CDR2 YYNGEE. Deletions cut 0 bases from V and 4 bases from J, with 13 bases between. CDR3 length: 15 residues. The CDR3 sequence: CASSVGPGSPYGYTF. DNA of the CDR3: TGTGCCAGCAGCGTAGGGCCGGGGAGTCCCTATGGCTACACCTTC.

The V and J genes are TRBV7-3 and TRBJ2-2; TRBD2 matches at 11 bases. V was clipped by 5 bases and J by 8 bases; unmatched bases: 7. Germline loops: CDR1 SGHTA, CDR2 FQGTGA. The CDR3 has 15 amino acids. CDR3 sequence (DNA): TGTGCCAGCAGCGTAGCGGGAGGGCCGGGAGGGGAGCTGTTTTTT. Translated: CASSVAGGPGGELFF.

The chain links TRBV6-5 to TRBJ1-1; 9 nucleotides line up with TRBD1. Per germline, CDR1 MNHEY and CDR2 SVGAGI. CDR3 length: 14 amino acids. V gave up 5 bases and J gave up 4 bases; unmatched junction bases: 5. CDR3 nucleotides: TGTGCCAGCAGTACTCAGGACAGGGGCACTGAAGCTTTCTTT. It specifies CASSTQDRGTEAFF.

The V gene is TRBV3-1 (or the pseudogene TRBV3-2), the J gene TRBJ1-6; D is undetermined. CDR1 and CDR2 (germline): LGHDT, YNNKEL (reference sequence). The CDR3 spans 16 residues. V was cut by 4 bases and J by 9 bases, with 19 bases left in between. DNA of the CDR3: TGTGCCAGCAGCCCGTGGCGAAGGCCGAGCTTTTCACCCCTCCACTTT. Protein product: CASSPWRRPSFSPLHF.

This chain uses TRBV4-3 with TRBJ1-2; 7 nucleotides agree with TRBD1. Germline values: CDR1 LGHNA, CDR2 YSLEER. The trim removed 3 bases at V and 5 bases at J, leaving 12 bases unmatched. The CDR3 totals 16 residues. CDR3: CASSQASAGGMYGYTF. DNA of the CDR3: TGCGCCAGCAGCCAGGCAAGCGCAGGGGGAATGTATGGCTACACCTTC.

The chain combines TRBV11-1 with TRBJ1-1; D remains unclear. The germline V and J ends were trimmed by 6 bases and 0 bases, with 11 bases remaining between them. The CDR3 is 14 residues long. Germline-derived CDR1 and CDR2 are SGHAT and FQDESV (reference sequence). The CDR3 sequence: CASSPDIMNTEAFF. In DNA, the CDR3 is TGTGCCAGCAGTCCTGACATTATGAACACTGAAGCTTTCTTT.

This chain joins TRBV19 and TRBJ2-2; D is unresolved. V lost 6 bases and J lost 6, with 17 bases in between. CDR1 and CDR2 from the germline V gene are LNHDA and SQIVND (reference sequence). There are 15 residues in the CDR3. DNA of the CDR3: TGTGCCAGTAGGTCTCAAGGCAGAACCTCCGGGGAGCTGTTTTTT. Amino acid sequence: CASRSQGRTSGELFF.

This chain connects TRBV6-5 to TRBJ1-1; D remains ambiguous. The V end was cut by 8 bases, the J end by 8 bases, with 15 bases between. The CDR3 is 12 residues long. The V gene's germline CDR1 is MNHEY and CDR2 SVGAGI. The CDR3 is CASYVFSAEAFF. CDR3 coding DNA: TGTGCCAGCTACGTCTTCTCAGCCGAAGCTTTCTTT.

The chain combines TRBV5-4 with TRBJ2-5; 11 bases align to TRBD2. The J segment lost 3 bases and the V segment lost 4 bases, leaving 2 bases of the junction unmatched. CDR1 is SGHNT, CDR2 YYREEE, per germline (reference sequence). The CDR3 loop spans 14 amino acids. The CDR3 protein is CASSRGLAEETQYF. The CDR3 DNA sequence: TGTGCCAGCAGCAGGGGACTAGCGGAAGAGACCCAGTACTTC.

The chain recombines TRBV15 with TRBJ2-3; TRBD2 is a possible D gene (5 bases). Trimming pared 3 bases from V and 12 bases from J, leaving 16 bases between. Germline V gene sequence: CDR1 LNHNV, CDR2 YYDKDF (reference sequence). The CDR3 totals 13 residues. Written as DNA, the CDR3 is TGTGCCACCAGCAGCCAAACTAGGCTCGACCAGTATTTT. Its translation: CATSSQTRLDQYF.